What follows are 2 T cell receptor beta chains derived from one specimen sequenced in a study of blood T cell repertoires in COVID-19 (dated by TCRdb to the early 2020s). Library creation used the immunoSEQ multiplex PCR assay. TCRdb provides this immuneACCESS table in a form limited to in-frame rearrangements. Some clones are lacking; in checked studies, under half of them reflect an unresolved V gene, and why the rest are absent is not known. The sample table shows about 150,000 clones, and more than 70% are seen once. The ten largest clones take up 11% to 15% of the sample. The sequencing sample was made of peripheral blood. All receptors come from a man between 18 and 35 years old with active or convalescent COVID-19.

The J gene is TRBJ1-2, the V gene TRBV6-1, with a tentative D call TRBD1 (5 bases). From germline, CDR1 is MNHNS and CDR2 SASEGT. V shed 6 bases and J shed 1 base, with 9 bases lying between them. The CDR3 is 13 amino acids. Written as DNA, the CDR3 is TGTGCCAGCAGGGTTGACAGTAACTATGGCTACACCTTC. The encoded protein is CASRVDSNYGYTF.

The CDR3 bases are TGTGCCAGCAGCTTACCCGGGACAGGGTCGGATACGCAGTATTTT. This translates into CASSLPGTGSDTQYF. The genes are TRBV7-9 and TRBJ2-3; 9 nucleotides match TRBD1. The V and J ends lost 2 bases and 6 bases, in that order; junction bases with no gene match: 6. The CDR3 sequence is 15 residues long. Germline V gene sequence: CDR1 SEHNR, CDR2 FQNEAQ (reference sequence).